The rows below give T cell receptor beta chains drawn from one sample of a study of T cell responses to AZD1222 COVID-19 vaccine. The assay was immunoSEQ multiplex PCR, and TCRdb's table has in-frame clones only and misses some. The data contain 150,000 to 200,000 clones, 85% to 95% of them singletons. The sample here was peripheral blood, taken on day 0 of AZD1222 vaccination. These receptors were obtained from an adult in good health. The conserved cysteine and the conserved F or W are not part of the CDR3 here. A D gene is named only where the DNA matches it firmly. Size values are once, few and many counts, or a class for expanded clones, and some rows have none.

V	J	size	D	CDR3
TRBV28	TRBJ1-5	-	-	ASSLVQGRRQPQH
TRBV27	TRBJ1-1	-	TRBD1	ASSLGQGRTEAF
TRBV18	TRBJ1-1	-	-	ASSPRVKGPNTEAF
TRBV9	TRBJ2-1	-	-	ASSVVSGRVNNEQF
TRBV2	TRBJ1-2	-	TRBD1	ASRGGQPIYGYT
TRBV30	TRBJ2-1	-	-	AWSARAGPSYNEQF
TRBV27	TRBJ2-1	once	-	ASSLQGGEQF
TRBV10-3	TRBJ2-1	-	TRBD2	AISEGLAGGDNEQF
TRBV10-3	TRBJ1-5	-	-	AISEAPERQPQH
TRBV5-4	TRBJ2-7	-	-	ASSFGHASYEQY
TRBV7-9	TRBJ1-1	-	-	ASIGPLMNTEAF
TRBV6-5	TRBJ1-2	-	-	ASSYREGYT
TRBV29-1	TRBJ2-1	-	-	SILGNEQF
TRBV7-9	TRBJ2-5	-	TRBD2	ASSWLAEETQY
TRBV11-2	TRBJ1-2	-	-	ASSLEDGNYGYT
TRBV11-2	TRBJ1-5	-	-	ASRRGGNSNQPQH
TRBV6-5	TRBJ1-2	-	-	ASYDRINYGYT
TRBV5-4	TRBJ2-1	-	-	ASSLTAAEQF
TRBV6-1	TRBJ1-3	-	TRBD1	ASSELRTGFGSGNTIY
TRBV14	TRBJ1-1	-	-	ASSRDRLNTEAF
TRBV9	TRBJ1-2	once	-	ASSLRDGHYGYT
TRBV10-3	TRBJ2-7	-	-	AISESWSGYEQY
TRBV29-1	TRBJ1-5	-	-	SVRGPNNQPQH
TRBV6-6	TRBJ1-1	-	TRBD1	ASSYGTGHTEAF
TRBV30	TRBJ2-1	-	TRBD2	AWSVLAGAIEQF
TRBV5-4	TRBJ2-7	-	-	ASSPRLGLAYEQY
TRBV5-1	TRBJ1-2	-	TRBD1	ASSNTGVVGYT
TRBV6-1	TRBJ1-2	-	-	ASSVIGSDGYT
TRBV19	TRBJ2-1	-	TRBD1	ASSIGTAVPLDEQF
TRBV14	TRBJ2-7	-	-	ASSPGGDYEQY
TRBV2	TRBJ1-4	-	-	ASSDYLKLF
TRBV18	TRBJ1-5	once	-	ASSGDGQPQH
TRBV2	TRBJ1-5	-	-	ASSLQFHNQPQH
TRBV5-1	TRBJ1-3	-	-	ASSPQASGNTIY
TRBV6-6	TRBJ1-1	few	-	ATISNAEAF
TRBV16	TRBJ2-6	-	-	ASSPGIASGANVLT
TRBV4-1	TRBJ2-1	-	TRBD2	ASSGTSGGRDNEQF
TRBV2	TRBJ2-2	-	TRBD2	ASKKREDTGELF
TRBV30	TRBJ2-2	-	-	APLGGDTGELF
TRBV3-1/TRBV3-2	TRBJ1-3	-	-	ASSQLGDTIY
TRBV18	TRBJ2-7	-	TRBD1	ASLRTGSTYEQY
TRBV18	TRBJ2-3	-	TRBD1	ASSPRTGLATDTQY
TRBV6-1	TRBJ1-6	-	-	ASSERRGMNNSPLH
TRBV6-5	TRBJ1-5	-	-	ASSYQARGQPQH
TRBV11-2	TRBJ2-5	-	-	ASSREGPRPKETQY
TRBV5-1	TRBJ1-3	-	-	ASSLAWGSGNTIY
TRBV2	TRBJ1-1	-	TRBD1	ASSPGQGNTEAF
TRBV5-1	TRBJ1-1	-	-	ASSLGHRDEAKAF
TRBV16	TRBJ2-1	-	-	ASSRKRSNYNEQF
TRBV3-1/TRBV3-2	TRBJ1-5	few	-	ASSQEEDQPQH
TRBV5-3	TRBJ1-5	-	-	ARRPDSNQPQH
TRBV3-1/TRBV3-2	TRBJ1-3	-	-	ASSQGPGLGGNTIY
TRBV7-2	TRBJ2-1	-	TRBD2	ASSSLVGVLAGGDEQF
TRBV6-5	TRBJ1-3	-	-	ASSLPVYGNTIY
TRBV23-1	TRBJ1-1	-	-	ASSPPRQAF
TRBV5-1	TRBJ1-3	-	TRBD1	ASSQDRGVLSTLSGNTIY
TRBV3-1/TRBV3-2	TRBJ2-1	-	TRBD2	ASSQDKASGYNEQF
TRBV6-6	TRBJ2-1	-	-	ASRETYNEQF
TRBV7-9	TRBJ1-1	-	-	ASSLLRGNTEAF
TRBV6-5	TRBJ2-2	-	TRBD1	ASSFGTGNTGELF